The sequence of this T cell receptor (beta chain) was determined in a study of shared clonotypes between healthy human individuals (dated by TCRdb to 2020 to 2021). Regarding the research as a whole: The cohort comprised a couple of women and three men aged 18 to 49 years. Each donor's leukapheresis produced roughly between roughly 0.85 and 9.5 billion PBMCs. To estimate repertoire size and how much clonotype sharing occurs between individuals, the study deeply sequenced the blood TCR repertoires of roughly 5 healthy adults. To increase sequencing depth and limit assay-specific biases, different laboratories used diverse techniques to prepare libraries and sequence TCR repertoires.

The donors were healthy, HIV-negative adults with no recently reported acute infections or vaccinations. Every donor was a Caucasian adult residing in Nashville, Tennessee, USA. For unsorted samples, 90 million to 95 million PBMCs were counted, and genomic DNA was extracted using the QIAamp DNA Blood Mini kit. Blood was collected by leukapheresis, and PBMCs were isolated by Ficoll-Histopaque density gradient centrifugation and then cryopreserved in liquid nitrogen vapor phase. Taken from cysteine to phenylalanine, the CDR3 has 15 residues. The entry retains the CDR3 DNA only, 45 bases that are in frame from base 1. The CDR1 and CDR2 encoded by the germline V gene are SGHRS and YFSETQ. V is pared back by 3 bases and J by 1 base, with 12 bases lying between the germline termini. On the study overall, not on this receptor specifically: Sampling was restricted to blood, and TCR repertoires in tissues likely differ from the TCR repertoires found in blood. Based on pairwise subsampling, the degree of clonotype sharing among donors was expected to be affected by sequencing depth. Because the study included a small number of donors, the genetic and exposure-history diversity represented was limited.

TCR CDR3 regions were amplified from genomic DNA by multiplex PCR using the deep immunoSEQ assay. Genomic DNA extracted from each cell subset was distributed evenly over all wells of several immunoSEQ 96-well plates, and each plate served as one replicate. For unsorted PBMC, each replicate PCR was loaded with 300 to 350 ng genomic DNA, equivalent to about 30,000 T cell genomes. Ten immunoSEQ deep assay plates were used to sequence the unsorted PBMC genomic DNA. Purified libraries were measured with a Qubit 3.0 fluorometer, size-checked on a Bioanalyzer 2100, and measured again with the KAPA Library Quantification kit. Every immunoSEQ 96-well plate was sequenced on a dedicated single-read 150-cycle Illumina NextSeq 550 flow cell. Per the source publication's procedure: The immunoSEQ output contained only junctional sequences without quality scores, so filtering could not match that applied to full-length reads. Sequences were annotated with PyIR, a Python wrapper for IgBLAST v1.9, and V/J genes and CDR3 were assigned using IMGT germline references. Reads were removed for weak V/J assignments (E-value above 1e-6), missing CDR3, stop codons, out-of-frame junctions, or ambiguous translated residues. A V3J clonotype was defined by an identical inferred V gene, J gene, and CDR3 amino acid sequence. To compute the percentage overlap between repertoires, the number of shared unique clonotypes was divided by the size of the smaller repertoire. Richness of each repertoire was evaluated using RTK rarefaction, the Chao1 estimator, and Recon v2.1 estimates of unobserved clonotypes. Drawn from immuneACCESS, this table holds only the in-frame rearrangements with V and J called that TCRdb kept. Clones are partly lost; checked studies trace under half to an unresolved V gene and leave the rest unexplained. The V and J calls and clone size come from that table; D and trimming were worked out from the DNA. The sample table holds about 490,000 clones, of which 70% to 80% were seen once. The leading ten clones occupy about 12% of the sample.

This clone was seen just once. Its antigen target is currently unknown. No much larger clonotype is one base removed from it; base qualities were not supplied. The specimen was PBMCs. The sequence was collected from a woman in her thirties or forties in good health. Some clones in this sample may be carry-over from other donors' samples. This sequence uses TRBV5-1 and TRBJ2-3, with a weak D call of TRBD2 (6 bases match). The CDR3 region: CASSWGGGGTDTQYF. The DNA is as follows: TGCGCCAGCAGCTGGGGTGGCGGGGGCACAGATACGCAGTATTTT.